Below are 24 T cell receptor beta chains sequenced from a single sample in a study of monozygotic twins with inflammatory bowel disease. TCRdb re-called the 5' RACE reads; one entry per CDR3 protein, DNA not given. The repertoire table contains about 160,000 distinct CDR3 sequences. The specimen sequenced was blood. The receptors here all came from a human donor with ulcerative colitis or Crohn's disease, or a healthy co-twin of an affected twin (not recorded which).

The rearrangement uses TRBV6-5 and TRBJ2-1; with no DNA, the TCRdb D assignment of TRBD1 cannot be verified. CDR3 length: 15 amino acids. CDR1 and CDR2 (germline): MNHEY, SVGAGI. The CDR3 sequence: CASSSLGGTYNEQFF.

The chain combines TRBV5-4 with TRBJ2-6. CDR3 size: 16 residues. Germline assignment: CDR1 SGHNT and CDR2 YYREEE (reference sequence). This CDR3 reads CASSLGTPSGANVLTF.

The gene calls are TRBV5-5 and TRBJ1-2; the D call from TCRdb, TRBD1, cannot be confirmed without DNA. CDR1 and CDR2 (germline): SGHKS, YYEKEE (reference sequence). The CDR3 loop spans 17 amino acids. The CDR3 sequence is CASSLGQGGPLGYGYTF.

The chain uses TRBV3-1 and TRBJ1-1. Germline CDR1 LGHDT, CDR2 YNNKEL (reference sequence). The CDR3 sequence is 16 residues long. The CDR3 loop is CASSQEEAKLNTEAFF.

This chain uses TRBV5-1 with TRBJ2-1. Germline CDR1 SGHRS, CDR2 YFSETQ. CDR3 length: 12 residues. The CDR3 here is CASSPIGDEQFF.

V and J are TRBV28 and TRBJ2-1. The CDR3 extends over 14 amino acids. Germline CDR1 and CDR2: MDHEN and SYDVKM. Here the CDR3 reads CASSLKLSYNEQFF.

This chain links TRBV12-3 or TRBV12-4 with TRBJ2-3. The CDR3 length is 14 residues. This CDR3 reads CASSFGLAEDTQYF.

J is TRBJ2-3 and V is TRBV29-1; there is no DNA to check the TCRdb D call of TRBD2. CDR1 SQVTM and CDR2 ANQGSEA come from the germline V gene. CDR3 size: 17 residues. The CDR3 protein is CSVEGASGRRGPDTQYF.

V usage is TRBV28 and J usage is TRBJ1-2; TCRdb designates TRBD1, a call that cannot be tested without DNA. The CDR3 totals 11 residues. CDR1 MDHEN and CDR2 SYDVKM come from the germline V gene. CDR3 sequence reads: CASSWDGGYTF.

V usage is TRBV14 and J usage is TRBJ2-5. Per the germline V gene, CDR1 is SGHDN and CDR2 is FVKESK. The CDR3 loop spans 11 amino acids. The CDR3: CASSQGWAQYF. Drawing the rest from reference TRBV14 and TRBJ2-5, the complete variable domain is EAGVTQFPSHSVIEKGQTVTLRCDPISGHDNLYWYRRVMGKEIKFLLHFVKESKQDESGMPNNRFLAERTGGTYSTLKVQPAELEDSGVYFCASSQGWAQYFGPGTRLLVL.

The chain has TRBV25-1 and TRBJ2-7; TCRdb calls TRBD1, which cannot be checked without DNA. The CDR3 sequence is 16 residues long. CDR1 and CDR2 from the germline V gene are MGHDK and SYGVNS. The CDR3: CASSADPGQGTYEQYF.

This rearrangement joins TRBV6-2 or TRBV6-3 to TRBJ2-1; TCRdb's D call of TRBD2 is untestable without DNA. This CDR3 spans 16 amino acids. CDR1 is MNHEY and CDR2 is SVGEGT in the germline V gene. The CDR3 reads CASMGASGRAINEQFF.

The CDR3: CASSFGGRSENTQYF. The chain links TRBV7-3 to TRBJ2-3; the TRBD2 assignment by TCRdb is unverifiable without DNA. The germline gives CDR1 SGHTA, CDR2 FQGTGA. This CDR3 has 15 residues.

The CDR3 here is CASSLLSGGPIINEQFF. The chain links TRBV5-1 to TRBJ2-1; TCRdb calls TRBD1, which cannot be checked without DNA. Germline CDR1 is SGHRS and CDR2 is YFSETQ. The CDR3 is made up of 17 amino acids.

The chain carries TRBV5-6 and TRBJ2-2; TCRdb picks TRBD1, but there is no DNA to check that call. Germline V gives CDR1 SGHDT, CDR2 YYEEEE. The CDR3 contains 17 residues. The CDR3 is CASSRYGQAGVTGELFF.

This sequence joins TRBV20-1 and TRBJ2-1; the TCRdb call, TRBD2, lacks DNA for checking. CDR1 and CDR2 from the germline V gene are DFQATT and SNEGSKA (reference sequence). This CDR3 is 15 amino acids long. The CDR3 here is CSASTSGLSYPKQFF.

The chain joins TRBV24-1 to TRBJ2-5; TCRdb indicates TRBD1, and absent DNA this call remains unverified. This CDR3 spans 16 amino acids. The V gene's germline CDR1 is KGHDR and CDR2 SFDVKD. This CDR3 is CATSDPDRGKQETQYF.

The chain couples TRBV12-3 or TRBV12-4 to TRBJ2-7. CDR3 length equals 12 residues. The CDR3 spells CASSRSSYEQYF.

V is TRBV7-3 and J is TRBJ2-1; the TCRdb D gene call, TRBD2, has no DNA to confirm it. The CDR3 is made up of 19 amino acids. Per the germline V gene, CDR1 is SGHTA and CDR2 is FQGTGA. CDR3 protein: CASSQTGTSGSSRGNEQFF.

The gene calls are TRBV24-1 and TRBJ2-1; the TRBD1 assignment by TCRdb is unverifiable without DNA. The germline gives CDR1 KGHDR, CDR2 SFDVKD. The CDR3 runs to 14 residues. This CDR3 reads CATSEPGQGYEQFF.

The rearrangement links TRBV6-2 or TRBV6-3 to TRBJ2-1; with no DNA, the TCRdb D assignment of TRBD2 cannot be verified. CDR1 and CDR2 from the germline V gene are MNHEY and SVGEGT. This CDR3 has 12 residues. The CDR3 sequence is CASQILAGEQFF.

The CDR3 loop is CASSYLDTEAFF. This rearrangement joins TRBV6-6 to TRBJ1-1. The CDR3 length is 12 residues. In germline, CDR1 is MNHNY, CDR2 SVGAGI (reference sequence).

The genes are TRBV5-1 and TRBJ1-5; the TRBD1 assignment by TCRdb is unverifiable without DNA. CDR3 length equals 15 residues. From germline, CDR1 is SGHRS and CDR2 YFSETQ. The CDR3 region is CASSPSDRENQPQHF.

The chain employs TRBV5-1 and TRBJ2-1; TCRdb returns TRBD1, unconfirmable since there is no DNA. The CDR3 is 15 residues long. The germline V gene encodes CDR1 SGHRS and CDR2 YFSETQ. The CDR3 spells CASSWGAQTHNEQFF. Full variable domain (missing parts from reference TRBV5-1 and TRBJ2-1): KAGVTQTPRYLIKTRGQQVTLSCSPISGHRSVSWYQQTPGQGLQFLFEYFSETQRNKGNFPGRFSGRQFSNSRSEMNVSTLELGDSALYLCASSWGAQTHNEQFFGPGTRLTVL.